This TCR beta chain came from a study of cytomegalovirus exposure and HLA in healthy donors. Amplification used 60 Vbeta primers and 13 Jbeta primers. Assay: immunoSEQ multiplex PCR; the TCRdb copy retains only in-frame clones and omits some. Here the sample spans 90,000 to 140,000 clones, 12% to 15% being singletons. The CDR3 has 13 amino acids. Germline loops: CDR1 ENHRY, CDR2 SYGVKD. Trimming shortened V by 8 bases and J by 4 bases, and 9 bases separated the two germline ends. This clone turned up a few times. The sample comprised PBMCs. This chain joins TRBV10-3 and TRBJ1-6; TRBD1 is a possible D gene (5 bases). The clonotype comes from a female donor in good health and CMV-seronegative. The CDR3, as DNA: TGTGCCATCGGGCAGGGTTATAATTCACCCCTCCACTTT. Residues: CAIGQGYNSPLHF.